The T cell receptor beta chain described here comes from a study of T cells in Graves' hyperthyroidism and ophthalmopathy. This clonotype was picked up a small number of times. With V trimmed by 6 bases and J by 2 bases, 4 bases remained unmatched. The CDR3 spans 14 residues. The germline gives CDR1 MNHGY, CDR2 SVAAGI. Template material for amplifying TCR beta CDR3 regions consisted of RNA transcripts. The TCR CDR3 was amplified in a first-round RT-PCR using the HTBI primer set. TCRdb recomputed calls from the multiplex PCR reads with MiXCR, one row per CDR3 protein. In the table there are 360,000 or so distinct CDR3 sequences, over 12% of which are singletons. The PBMCs were taken from under 12 ml of fresh peripheral blood.

The chain joins TRBV6-9 to TRBJ2-7; 10 positions agree with TRBD1. This TCR derives from a woman aged 55-70 years with Graves' ophthalmopathy. The sample taken for sequencing was blood. CDR3: CASRWGQGPYEQYF. DNA for the CDR3: TGTGCCAGCAGGTGGGGACAGGGGCCCTACGAGCAGTACTTC.